This TCR beta chain was sequenced during a study of OX40 agonist ivuxolimab in advanced cancers. The CDR3 consists of 18 residues. CDR1 is SEHNR, CDR2 FQNEAQ, per germline (reference sequence). J was trimmed by 2 bases and V by 1 base; bases with no gene match: 14. Measured with immunoSEQ multiplex PCR; TCRdb has only the in-frame clones, and not every one. This sample yields approximately 76,000 clones, of which approximately 85% are seen a single time; approximately 0.61% belongs to the top ten. The sequence came from an adult with an advanced solid tumor such as melanoma, head and neck, liver or kidney cancer. This chain links TRBV7-9 with TRBJ2-7, with 7 positions matching TRBD1. The starting material was CD4+ or CD8+ T cells sorted from blood, obtained in a trial of the OX40 agonist ivuxolimab. CDR3: CASSLDLWDRDSPYEQYF. The CDR3 nucleotides read TGTGCCAGCAGCTTAGATCTTTGGGACCGGGACAGCCCCTACGAGCAGTACTTC.